This is a list of T cell receptor beta chains from one sample in a study of blood T cell repertoires in COVID-19. TCRdb keeps only in-frame clones here, not all; method: immunoSEQ multiplex PCR. The top ten hold roughly 18% of the sample, which has roughly 350,000 clones, more than 90% seen once. Sequencing was done on a sample of PBMCs or T cells enriched from blood (not recorded which). All receptors derive from a woman aged 25 to 39 who had recovered from COVID-19. Both conserved end residues are part of each CDR3. Each record gives: J gene, D gene, V gene, clone size, CDR3 DNA, CDR3 protein. D genes are given only for firm matches. Part of the rows lack a size; the others show once, few, many or a class for expanded clones.

TRBJ2-1 | - | TRBV2 | - | TGTGCCAGCAGGGGGCTGGCGGGATTTATAGATGAGCAGTTCTTC | CASRGLAGFIDEQFF
TRBJ2-1 | - | TRBV12-3/TRBV12-4 | - | TGTGCCAGCAGTATACGACTAAGTCAGTTCTTC | CASSIRLSQFF
TRBJ2-1 | - | TRBV10-2 | - | TGCGCCAGCAGTGAGCCTAGCAGCTTCTACAATGAGCAGTTCTTC | CASSEPSSFYNEQFF
TRBJ1-1 | - | TRBV7-2 | - | TGTGCCAGCAGCCATTGGCGGGGTGAAGCTTTCTTT | CASSHWRGEAFF
TRBJ2-1 | - | TRBV7-2 | - | TGTGCCAGCAGCCCCCCAGGGGGGCATAGTGAGCAGTTCTTC | CASSPPGGHSEQFF
TRBJ1-5 | TRBD1 | TRBV6-1 | - | TGTGCCAGCAGTGACCGGGACAGGGAAAATCAGCCCCAGCATTTT | CASSDRDRENQPQHF
TRBJ2-1 | - | TRBV7-9 | - | TGTGCCAGCAGCTTAGTGGGGCAAGAGCAGTTCTTC | CASSLVGQEQFF
TRBJ2-1 | - | TRBV7-2 | - | TGTGCCAGCAGCACAGACAATGAGCAGTTCTTC | CASSTDNEQFF
TRBJ1-1 | - | TRBV20-1 | - | TGCAGTGCTAGTGCTCAGCGGGGGGCTGAAGCTTTCTTT | CSASAQRGAEAFF
TRBJ2-3 | TRBD2 | TRBV14 | - | TGTGCCAGCAGCCAAGGACTAGCGGGACGCACAGATACGCAGTATTTT | CASSQGLAGRTDTQYF
TRBJ1-3 | TRBD1 | TRBV2 | - | TGTGCCACCCGACAGACAGGGAGCGGAAACACCATATATTTT | CATRQTGSGNTIYF
TRBJ1-2 | TRBD1 | TRBV6-6 | - | TGTGCCAGCAGTCCGACAGGGGGCTATGGCTACACCTTC | CASSPTGGYGYTF
TRBJ2-5 | - | TRBV7-2 | - | TGTGCCAGCAGCTCCCCAGGGGTGGAGACCCAGTACTTC | CASSSPGVETQYF
TRBJ2-5 | - | TRBV5-1 | - | TGCGCCAGCAGCGCCTCAGCGGCAACAGAGACCCAGTACTTC | CASSASAATETQYF
TRBJ1-3 | - | TRBV28 | - | TGTGCCAGCGGGGCAGGTCCGATCTCTGGAAACACCATATATTTT | CASGAGPISGNTIYF
TRBJ2-3 | - | TRBV9 | once | TGTGCCAGCAGCATAAGCGAATTCACAGATACGCAGTATTTT | CASSISEFTDTQYF
TRBJ2-2 | - | TRBV4-1 | - | TGCGCCAGCAGCCAACCAACCGGGACTCGGGCCGGGGAGCTGTTTTTT | CASSQPTGTRAGELFF
TRBJ1-2 | - | TRBV6-1 | - | TGTGCCAGCAAACAAGGTGGGCGGAGGAACACCTTC | CASKQGGRRNTF
TRBJ1-2 | - | TRBV5-6 | - | TGTGCCAGCAGCTTCAGGGCAGCTTATGGCTACACCTTC | CASSFRAAYGYTF
TRBJ1-3 | - | TRBV7-9 | - | TGTGCCAGCAGCTTAGTCGGTGACACCATATATTTT | CASSLVGDTIYF
TRBJ2-7 | TRBD2 | TRBV18 | - | TGTGCCAGCTCGCCCCGAACTAGCGGGACAGGTGAGCAGTACTTC | CASSPRTSGTGEQYF
TRBJ2-7 | TRBD1 | TRBV6-5 | few | TGTGCCAGCGGGACAGGGGTCTACGAGCAGTACTTC | CASGTGVYEQYF
TRBJ2-7 | TRBD1 | TRBV11-3 | - | TGTGCCAGCAGGGGACAGGGGGCCGGCGAGCAGTACTTC | CASRGQGAGEQYF
TRBJ2-1 | TRBD1 | TRBV5-4 | - | TGTGCCAGCAGCTGGACAGGGAAATACAATGAGCAGTTCTTC | CASSWTGKYNEQFF
TRBJ2-4 | TRBD2 | TRBV11-3 | - | TGTGCCAGCAGCTTGGGTAGCGGGTTGGCCAAAAACATTCAGTACTTC | CASSLGSGLAKNIQYF
TRBJ1-6 | - | TRBV5-4 | - | TGTGCCAGCAGCTTGGGTGGAGGCGGAAGTCGTTCACCCCTCCACTTT | CASSLGGGGSRSPLHF
TRBJ1-1 | - | TRBV5-4 | - | TGTGCCAGCAGCTTTCGGAACACTGAAGCTTTCTTT | CASSFRNTEAFF
TRBJ2-7 | TRBD2 | TRBV9 | - | TGTGCCAGCAGCCCGGGGGGGGCTGGCTACGAGCAGTACTTC | CASSPGGAGYEQYF
TRBJ2-7 | - | TRBV28 | - | TGTGCCAGCAGTTTATCTCGGGTCCACGAGCAGTACTTC | CASSLSRVHEQYF
TRBJ1-2 | - | TRBV30 | - | TGTGCCTGGAGGGGCGCCAGAAACTATGGCTACACCTTC | CAWRGARNYGYTF
TRBJ1-4 | - | TRBV5-1 | - | TGCGCCAGCAGCTTAAACAGGGCGGAAAAACTGTTTTTT | CASSLNRAEKLFF
TRBJ2-7 | TRBD1 | TRBV27 | - | TGTGCCAGCAGGCCCGGAGGACAGGGTTTTTACGAGCAGTACTTC | CASRPGGQGFYEQYF
TRBJ2-7 | TRBD1 | TRBV5-6 | few | TGTGCCAGCAGCTGGGACAGGGGCGAGCAGTACTTC | CASSWDRGEQYF
TRBJ2-7 | TRBD1 | TRBV7-7 | - | TGTGCTAGCAGCCCGATGACAGGGGTCGACGAGCAGTACTTC | CASSPMTGVDEQYF
TRBJ1-1 | - | TRBV2 | - | TGTGCCAGCAAAATACAGGTTAACACTGAAGCTTTCTTT | CASKIQVNTEAFF
TRBJ2-7 | TRBD2 | TRBV5-6 | - | TGTGCCAGCCAGAGCCTAGCGGGGCTCTACGAGCAGTACTTC | CASQSLAGLYEQYF
TRBJ1-2 | - | TRBV6-2/TRBV6-3 | - | TGTGCCAGCAGCCTTCAGGGTAGTGGTGGCTACACCTTC | CASSLQGSGGYTF
TRBJ2-7 | - | TRBV7-8 | - | TGTGCCAGCAGCCAGGGACTGAATACCTACGAGCAGTACTTC | CASSQGLNTYEQYF
TRBJ2-1 | TRBD2 | TRBV12-3/TRBV12-4 | - | TGTGCCAGCAGACTAGCGGTATACAATGAGCAGTTCTTC | CASRLAVYNEQFF
TRBJ2-1 | TRBD2 | TRBV3-1/TRBV3-2 | - | TGTGCCAGCGTGAAGCGGGACTACAGTGAGCAGTTCTTC | CASVKRDYSEQFF
TRBJ2-7 | - | TRBV12-3/TRBV12-4 | once | TGTGCCACCAGGGAGAAACCCTCCTACGAGCAGTACTTC | CATREKPSYEQYF
TRBJ1-4 | - | TRBV2 | - | TGTGCCAGCAGTGAAGCGCAGGGGCTTAATGAAAAACTGTTTTTT | CASSEAQGLNEKLFF
TRBJ1-1 | TRBD1 | TRBV6-5 | - | TGTGCCAGCAGTTACTCGGGGGACAGGGGGGACACTGAAGCTTTCTTT | CASSYSGDRGDTEAFF
TRBJ2-4 | - | TRBV7-2 | - | TGTGCCAGCAGCTTTGCGGGGATTGGTATTCAGTACTTC | CASSFAGIGIQYF
TRBJ2-2 | TRBD1 | TRBV6-5 | - | TGTGCCAGCAGCCAACAGGGGGCCTCCGGGGAGCTGTTTTTT | CASSQQGASGELFF
TRBJ2-1 | TRBD2 | TRBV11-1 | - | TGTGCCAGCAGCTTAGCACTAGCGGGGGTGAATGAGCAGTTCTTC | CASSLALAGVNEQFF
TRBJ2-1 | TRBD1 | TRBV7-2 | - | TGTGCCAGCACCCCACCGGGACAGACCTACAATGAGCAGTTCTTC | CASTPPGQTYNEQFF
TRBJ1-6 | - | TRBV19 | - | TGTGCCAGTAGTATCGCGGGGGCGGCGCCCCTCCACTTT | CASSIAGAAPLHF
TRBJ1-1 | - | TRBV5-4 | - | TGTGCCAGCAGTCTCGAAGGAGCAATGAACACTGAAGCTTTCTTT | CASSLEGAMNTEAFF
TRBJ1-1 | - | TRBV7-2 | once | TGTGCCAGCAGCGGGGGGGTGATGAACACTGAAGCTTTCTTT | CASSGGVMNTEAFF
TRBJ2-7 | - | TRBV13 | - | TGTGCCAGCAGCCCTACAGGGAACGAGCAGTACTTC | CASSPTGNEQYF